A selection of T cell receptor beta chains follows, all from one sample in a study of T-cell memory formation after mild COVID-19. TCRdb fed the 5' RACE reads into MiXCR, producing one record per CDR3 protein. The sample has around 450,000 distinct CDR3 sequences, about 20% seen once. The sequenced sample was PBMCs or a T cell subset sorted from them (not recorded which). Source of these receptors: an adult woman who had mild COVID-19 (a few samples of this study predate the infection). Cell type and time point are not known. Both conserved end residues are part of each CDR3. The order of the fields is J gene, clone size, D gene, V gene, CDR3 DNA, CDR3 protein. A D gene is named only where the DNA matches it firmly. Where a row states a size, it is once, few, many or the class of an expanded clone; other rows omit it.

TRBJ1-5	few	TRBD1	TRBV6-1	TGTGCCAGCAGTGAACCGGACAGGGGGATCGGCAATCAGCCCCAGCATTTT	CASSEPDRGIGNQPQHF
TRBJ2-5	few	-	TRBV24-1	TGTGCCACCAGTGATTTGGAGGGGGGACAAGAGACCCAGTACTTC	CATSDLEGGQETQYF
TRBJ2-5	-	TRBD1	TRBV5-1	TGCGCCAGCAGCTTGGGACAGGGGGACCCCAGAGGGACCCAGTACTTC	CASSLGQGDPRGTQYF
TRBJ1-6	once	TRBD1	TRBV30	TGTGCCTGGAGTGTCGGACCCGGGACAGGGGGTTTCGATTCACCCCTCCACTTT	CAWSVGPGTGGFDSPLHF
TRBJ2-3	few	-	TRBV24-1	TGTGCCACCAGTTGGGATTATACGCAGTATTTT	CATSWDYTQYF
TRBJ2-3	-	TRBD1	TRBV7-7	TGTGCCAGCAGTAGAACAGGGGCCACAGATACGCAGTATTTT	CASSRTGATDTQYF
TRBJ1-2	few	-	TRBV27	TGTGCCAGCAGTTTAAATCGGTTAGCTCCCGATGGCTACACCTTC	CASSLNRLAPDGYTF
TRBJ1-4	-	TRBD1	TRBV5-8	TGTGCCAGCAGCTTGGTAGCGACAGGGAATGAAAAACTGTTTTTT	CASSLVATGNEKLFF
TRBJ1-2	few	-	TRBV5-6	TGTGCCAGCAGCTTGGGACAGGAAATCTATGGCTACACCTTC	CASSLGQEIYGYTF
TRBJ1-4	-	-	TRBV7-9	TGTGCCAGCAGCTTAGAGGGAGGACTTCATGAAAAACTGTTTTTT	CASSLEGGLHEKLFF
TRBJ2-7	-	-	TRBV21-1	TGTGCCAGCAGCAAAAATCGAGCGGGAGCTTCGTACGAGCAGTACTTC	CASSKNRAGASYEQYF
TRBJ2-1	few	TRBD2	TRBV11-2	TGTGCCAGCAAATCCAATCTAGCGGGGAACAATGAGCAGTTCTTC	CASKSNLAGNNEQFF
TRBJ2-1	few	TRBD2	TRBV3-1	TGTGCCAGCAGCCAAGTTCGGGGGGGGAGAGGTGAGCAGTTCTTC	CASSQVRGGRGEQFF
TRBJ2-5	-	-	TRBV3-1	TGTGCCAGCAGCCATCGGACTGGAGAGACCCAGAACTTC	CASSHRTGETQNF
TRBJ2-2	few	-	TRBV11-3	TGTGCCAGCAGCTTAGAACGGATGAACACCGGGGAGCTGTTTTTT	CASSLERMNTGELFF
TRBJ2-7	many	-	TRBV3-1	TGTGCCAGCAGCCAAGTTTACGAGCAGTACTTC	CASSQVYEQYF
TRBJ1-1	-	-	TRBV5-1	TGCGCCAGCAGCTTGAATACCGGTTCTAGCGCTGAAGCTTTCTTT	CASSLNTGSSAEAFF
TRBJ2-1	few	-	TRBV30	TGTGCCTGGAGTGTAATTCCCGAGAATGAGCAGTTCTTC	CAWSVIPENEQFF
TRBJ1-2	many	-	TRBV12-3/TRBV12-4	TGTGCCAGCAGTTTCCAAGGATATGGCTACACCTTC	CASSFQGYGYTF
TRBJ1-4	many	-	TRBV7-9	TGTGCCAGCAGCCCATTTAGTTCCGACCTTAATGAAAAACTGTTTTTT	CASSPFSSDLNEKLFF
TRBJ2-3	few	TRBD2	TRBV11-2	TGTGCCAGCAGCGCCGGGACTAGCGGGAGGAGCAGCACAGATACGCAGTATTTT	CASSAGTSGRSSTDTQYF
TRBJ1-5	few	TRBD1	TRBV6-2/TRBV6-3	TGTGCCAGCAGGCGGGACACAGGGGGAAATCAGCCCCAGCATTTT	CASRRDTGGNQPQHF
TRBJ1-2	-	-	TRBV5-5	TGTGCCAGCAGCTCGGGCCCTAACTATGGCTACACCTTC	CASSSGPNYGYTF
TRBJ1-1	-	-	TRBV5-5	TGTGCCAGCAGCTTGTATTTCACAGGGCTTGGTGTCACTGAAGCTTTCTTT	CASSLYFTGLGVTEAFF
TRBJ2-1	many	TRBD2	TRBV6-5	TGTGCCAGCATTCAACATTACAACCTAGCGGGAGTCTACAATGAGCAGTTCTTC	CASIQHYNLAGVYNEQFF
TRBJ1-2	few	-	TRBV7-9	TGTGCCAGCAGCTTAGATCGCCAGGAACTGAGAGGCTACACCTTC	CASSLDRQELRGYTF
TRBJ1-5	-	TRBD1	TRBV6-1	TGTGCCAGCAGTGACCGCACAGGGGGGAGCAATCAGCCCCAGCATTTT	CASSDRTGGSNQPQHF
TRBJ1-5	few	-	TRBV27	TGTGCCAGCAGTTTGGTTGGAGAGCCCCAGCATTTT	CASSLVGEPQHF
TRBJ2-2	-	TRBD1	TRBV5-5	TGTGCCAGCAGCACCGGGACAGGGCACCGGGAGCTGTTTTTT	CASSTGTGHRELFF
TRBJ2-2	many	TRBD1	TRBV5-1	TGCGCCAGCAGCTTGGTGGTCAGGGGGCCCACCGGGGAGCTGTTTTTT	CASSLVVRGPTGELFF
TRBJ1-1	-	-	TRBV6-5	TGTGCCAGCAGTTACTCAGGTGCAAGCTCGAACACTGAAGCTTTCTTT	CASSYSGASSNTEAFF
TRBJ2-7	-	-	TRBV5-1	TGCGCCAGCAGCTTCGGCAGTGGCTACGAGCAGTACTTC	CASSFGSGYEQYF
TRBJ1-1	few	TRBD1	TRBV5-1	TGCGCCAGCAGCTTGGCCCCGGACAGGAGGAGCACTGAAGCTTTCTTT	CASSLAPDRRSTEAFF
TRBJ2-2	-	TRBD1	TRBV29-1	TGCAGCGTTGGGGGACAGGGGGTTGCCGGGGAGCTGTTTTTT	CSVGGQGVAGELFF
TRBJ2-3	-	-	TRBV4-1	TGCGCCAGCAGCCAACCGCTCGACACAGATACGCAGTATTTT	CASSQPLDTDTQYF
TRBJ2-1	few	-	TRBV15	TGTGCCACCAGGGGTGGGAGAAGTTCCTACAATGAGCAGTTCTTC	CATRGGRSSYNEQFF
TRBJ2-1	-	TRBD2	TRBV9	TGTGCCAGCAGCGTAGGTCAGCGGGGGGGTTACAATGAGCAGTTCTTC	CASSVGQRGGYNEQFF
TRBJ2-5	few	TRBD1	TRBV10-3	TGTGCCATCAGAGGGACAGCTGATCTCCAAGAGACCCAGTACTTC	CAIRGTADLQETQYF
TRBJ2-7	-	-	TRBV11-3	TGTGCCAGCAGCCCCGGCGGGGCCGGGGTGCAGTACTTC	CASSPGGAGVQYF
TRBJ1-6	-	-	TRBV14	TGTGCCAGCAGCCATCCAGATAGTCCTCCTAATTCACCCCTCCACTTT	CASSHPDSPPNSPLHF